This TCR beta chain is from a study of T cell changes during pregnancy in multiple sclerosis. Relative to its sample, this clone is medium-sized. Germline lookup yields CDR1 MDHEN and CDR2 SYDVKM. This CDR3 region has 15 residues. The ends were cut back, 5 bases at V and 3 bases at J, with 13 bases in the middle. Using immunoSEQ multiplex PCR, the repertoire was profiled, and TCRdb retains in-frame clones only, with some absent. The sample includes more than 50,000 clones, about 91% of them seen just once. The sample consisted of peripheral blood, taken before pregnancy. The TCR sequence derives from a female donor with multiple sclerosis, enrolled in a pregnancy study. The chain links TRBV28 to TRBJ1-4, with a possible D match to TRBD1 (5 bases). The CDR3 DNA reads as TGTGCCAGCAGTCCCGACAGCGCCCCTAATGAAAAACTGTTTTTT. Translating it yields CASSPDSAPNEKLFF.